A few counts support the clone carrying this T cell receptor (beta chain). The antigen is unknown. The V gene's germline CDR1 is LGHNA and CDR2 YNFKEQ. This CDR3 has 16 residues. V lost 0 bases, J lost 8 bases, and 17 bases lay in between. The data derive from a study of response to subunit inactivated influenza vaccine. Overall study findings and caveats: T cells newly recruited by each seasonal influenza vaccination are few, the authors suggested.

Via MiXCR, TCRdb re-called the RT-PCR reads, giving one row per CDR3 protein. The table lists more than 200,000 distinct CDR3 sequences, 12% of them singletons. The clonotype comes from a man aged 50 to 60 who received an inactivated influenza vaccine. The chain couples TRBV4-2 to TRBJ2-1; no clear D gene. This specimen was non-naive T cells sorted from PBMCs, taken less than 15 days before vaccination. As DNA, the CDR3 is TGTGCCAGCAGCCAAGAGCCGACACCCTCTGGCGATGAGCAGTTCTTC. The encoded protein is CASSQEPTPSGDEQFF.